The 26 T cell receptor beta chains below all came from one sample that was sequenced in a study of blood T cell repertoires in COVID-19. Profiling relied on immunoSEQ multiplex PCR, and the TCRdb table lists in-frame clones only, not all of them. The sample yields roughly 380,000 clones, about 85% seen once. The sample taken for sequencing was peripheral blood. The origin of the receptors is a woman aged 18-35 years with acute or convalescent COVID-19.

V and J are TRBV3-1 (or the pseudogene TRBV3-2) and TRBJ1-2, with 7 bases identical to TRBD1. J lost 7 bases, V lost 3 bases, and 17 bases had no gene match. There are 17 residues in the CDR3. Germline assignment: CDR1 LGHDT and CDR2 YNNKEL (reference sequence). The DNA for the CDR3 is TGTGCCAGCAGCCAGAACCACTACGACAGGGTAGCAGGTGGCTACACCTTC. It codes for CASSQNHYDRVAGGYTF.

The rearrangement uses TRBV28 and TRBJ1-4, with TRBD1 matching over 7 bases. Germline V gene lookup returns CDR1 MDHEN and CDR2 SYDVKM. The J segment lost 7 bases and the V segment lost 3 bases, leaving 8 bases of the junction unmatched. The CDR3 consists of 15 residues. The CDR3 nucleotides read TGTGCCAGCAGTTTCCCGAGCGACAGGGCTGAAAAACTGTTTTTT. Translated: CASSFPSDRAEKLFF.

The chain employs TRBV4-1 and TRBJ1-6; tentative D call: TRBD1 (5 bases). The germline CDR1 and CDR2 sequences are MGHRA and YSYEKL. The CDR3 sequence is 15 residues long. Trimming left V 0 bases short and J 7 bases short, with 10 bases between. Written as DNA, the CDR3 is TGCGCCAGCAGCCAAGAATATAGGGGCAATTCACCCCTCCACTTT. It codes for CASSQEYRGNSPLHF.

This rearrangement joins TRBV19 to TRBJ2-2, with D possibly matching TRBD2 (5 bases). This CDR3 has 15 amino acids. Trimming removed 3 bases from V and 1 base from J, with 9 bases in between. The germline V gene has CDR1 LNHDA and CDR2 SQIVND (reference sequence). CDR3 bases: TGTGCCAGTAGTATCCGGGGTGGGAACACCGGGGAGCTGTTTTTT. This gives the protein CASSIRGGNTGELFF.

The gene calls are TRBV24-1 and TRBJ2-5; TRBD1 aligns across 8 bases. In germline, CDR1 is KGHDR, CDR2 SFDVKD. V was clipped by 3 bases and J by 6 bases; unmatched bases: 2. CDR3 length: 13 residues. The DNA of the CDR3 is TGTGCCACCAGTGATGGGACAGGAAAGACCCAGTACTTC. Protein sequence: CATSDGTGKTQYF.

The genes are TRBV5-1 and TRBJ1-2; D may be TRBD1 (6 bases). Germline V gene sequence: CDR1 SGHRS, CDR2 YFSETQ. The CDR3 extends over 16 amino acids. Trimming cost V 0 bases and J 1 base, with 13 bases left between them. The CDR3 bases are TGCGCCAGCAGCTTGGCCTCAGGGGACGTTAACTATGGCTACACCTTC. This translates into CASSLASGDVNYGYTF.

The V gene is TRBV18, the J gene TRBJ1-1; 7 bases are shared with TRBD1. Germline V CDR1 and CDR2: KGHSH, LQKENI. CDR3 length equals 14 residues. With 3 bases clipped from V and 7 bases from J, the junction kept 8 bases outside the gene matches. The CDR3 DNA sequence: TGTGCCAGCTCACCCGGGACAGCGCTGATTGAAGCTTTCTTT. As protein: CASSPGTALIEAFF.

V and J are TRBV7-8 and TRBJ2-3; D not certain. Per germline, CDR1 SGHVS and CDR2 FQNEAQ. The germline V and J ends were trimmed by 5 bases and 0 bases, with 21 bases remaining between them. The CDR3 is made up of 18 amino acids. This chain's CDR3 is CASSALPVGDSSTDTQYF. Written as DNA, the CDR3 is TGTGCCAGCAGCGCCCTCCCTGTGGGCGATTCTAGCACAGATACGCAGTATTTT.

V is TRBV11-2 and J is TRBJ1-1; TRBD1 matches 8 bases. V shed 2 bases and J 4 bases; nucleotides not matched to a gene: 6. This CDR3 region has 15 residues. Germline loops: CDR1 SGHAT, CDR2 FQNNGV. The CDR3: CASSLSWTGPTEAFF. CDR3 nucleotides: TGTGCCAGCAGCTTATCCTGGACAGGGCCCACTGAAGCTTTCTTT.

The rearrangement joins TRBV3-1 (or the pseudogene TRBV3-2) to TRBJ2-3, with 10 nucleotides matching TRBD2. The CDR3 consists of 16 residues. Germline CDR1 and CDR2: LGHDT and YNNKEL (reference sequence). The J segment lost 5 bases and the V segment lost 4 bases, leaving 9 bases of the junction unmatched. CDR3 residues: CASSLIAGGQGDTQYF. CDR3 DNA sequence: TGTGCCAGCAGCCTAATAGCGGGAGGACAGGGAGATACGCAGTATTTT.

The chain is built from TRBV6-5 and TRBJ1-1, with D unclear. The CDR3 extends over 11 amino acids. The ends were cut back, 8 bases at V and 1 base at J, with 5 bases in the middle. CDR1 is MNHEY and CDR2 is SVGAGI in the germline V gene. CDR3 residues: CASEQNTEAFF. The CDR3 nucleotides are TGTGCCAGCGAGCAGAACACTGAAGCTTTCTTT.

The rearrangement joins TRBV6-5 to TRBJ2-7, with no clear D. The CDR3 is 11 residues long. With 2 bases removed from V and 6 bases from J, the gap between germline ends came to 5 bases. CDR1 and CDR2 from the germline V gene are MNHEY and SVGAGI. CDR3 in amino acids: CASSYLGEQYF. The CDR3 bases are TGTGCCAGCAGTTACCTAGGCGAGCAGTACTTC.

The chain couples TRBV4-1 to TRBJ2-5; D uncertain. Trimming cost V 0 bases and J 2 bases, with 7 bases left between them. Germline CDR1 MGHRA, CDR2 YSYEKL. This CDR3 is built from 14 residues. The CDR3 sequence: CASSQDRGQETQYF. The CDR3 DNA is TGCGCCAGCAGCCAAGATAGAGGACAAGAGACCCAGTACTTC.

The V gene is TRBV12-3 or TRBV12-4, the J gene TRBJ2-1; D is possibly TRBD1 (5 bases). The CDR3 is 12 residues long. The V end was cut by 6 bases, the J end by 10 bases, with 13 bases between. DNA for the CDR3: TGTGCCAGCAGCTCAGCGACAGTAGAGCAGTTCTTC. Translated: CASSSATVEQFF.

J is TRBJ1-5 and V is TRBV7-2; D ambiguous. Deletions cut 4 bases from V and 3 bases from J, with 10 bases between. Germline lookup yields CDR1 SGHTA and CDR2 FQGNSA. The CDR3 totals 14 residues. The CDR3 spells CASSSTGFNQPQHF. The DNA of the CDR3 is TGTGCCAGCAGCTCAACGGGTTTCAATCAGCCCCAGCATTTT.

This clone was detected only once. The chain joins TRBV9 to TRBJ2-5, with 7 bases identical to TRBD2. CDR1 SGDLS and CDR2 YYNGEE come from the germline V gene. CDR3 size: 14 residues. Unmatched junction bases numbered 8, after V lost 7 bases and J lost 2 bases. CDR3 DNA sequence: TGTGCCAGCGGACGACCGGGACTACAAGAGACCCAGTACTTC. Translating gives CASGRPGLQETQYF.

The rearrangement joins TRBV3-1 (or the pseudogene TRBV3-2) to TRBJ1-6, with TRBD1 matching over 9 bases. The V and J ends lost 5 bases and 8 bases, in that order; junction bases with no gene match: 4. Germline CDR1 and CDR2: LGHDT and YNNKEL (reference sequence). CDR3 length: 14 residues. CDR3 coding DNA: TGTGCCAGCAGCTGGCGACAGGGGGATTCACCCCTCCACTTT. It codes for CASSWRQGDSPLHF.

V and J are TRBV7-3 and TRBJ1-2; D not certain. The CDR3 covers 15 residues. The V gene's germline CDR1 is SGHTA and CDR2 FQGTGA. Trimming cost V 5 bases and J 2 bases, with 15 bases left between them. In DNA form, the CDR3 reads TGTGCCAGCAGCCCTAAAGAAGCGGGGAACTATGGCTACACCTTC. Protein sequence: CASSPKEAGNYGYTF. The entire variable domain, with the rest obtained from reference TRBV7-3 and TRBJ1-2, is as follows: GAGVSQTPSNKVTEKGKYVELRCDPISGHTALYWYRQSLGQGPEFLIYFQGTGAADDSGLPNDRFFAVRPEGSVSTLKIQRTERGDSAVYLCASSPKEAGNYGYTFGSGTRLTVV.

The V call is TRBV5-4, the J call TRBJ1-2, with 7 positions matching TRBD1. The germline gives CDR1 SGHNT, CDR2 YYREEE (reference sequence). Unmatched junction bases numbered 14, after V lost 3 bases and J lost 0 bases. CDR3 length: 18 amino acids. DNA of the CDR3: TGTGCCAGCAGCTCCCGGCGGAGGGGGCGCCTCTCTAACTATGGCTACACCTTC. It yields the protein CASSSRRRGRLSNYGYTF.

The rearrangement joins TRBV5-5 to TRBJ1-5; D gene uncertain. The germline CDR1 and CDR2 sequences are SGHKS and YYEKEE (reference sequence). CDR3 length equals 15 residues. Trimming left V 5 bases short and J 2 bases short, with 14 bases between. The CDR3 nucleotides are TGTGCCAGCAGTCGAGGAGGGAGTGGCAATCAGCCCCAGCATTTT. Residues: CASSRGGSGNQPQHF.

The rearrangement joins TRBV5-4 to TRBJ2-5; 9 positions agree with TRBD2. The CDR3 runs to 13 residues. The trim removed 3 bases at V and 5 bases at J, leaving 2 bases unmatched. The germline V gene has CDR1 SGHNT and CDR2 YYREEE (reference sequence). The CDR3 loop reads CASSSGTSETQYF. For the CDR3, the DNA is TGTGCCAGCAGCTCCGGGACTAGCGAGACCCAGTACTTC.

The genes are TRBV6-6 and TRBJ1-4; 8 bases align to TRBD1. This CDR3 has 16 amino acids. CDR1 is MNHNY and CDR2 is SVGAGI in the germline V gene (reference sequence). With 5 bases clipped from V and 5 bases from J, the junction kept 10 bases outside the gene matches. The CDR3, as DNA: TGTGCCAGCAGTCGATTTTGGACAGGGCCGAATGAAAAACTGTTTTTT. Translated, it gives CASSRFWTGPNEKLFF.

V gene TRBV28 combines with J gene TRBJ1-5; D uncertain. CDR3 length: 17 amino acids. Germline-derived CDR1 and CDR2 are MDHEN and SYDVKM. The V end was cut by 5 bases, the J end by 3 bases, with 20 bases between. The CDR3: CASSPPKLGGINQPQHF. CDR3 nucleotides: TGTGCCAGCAGTCCCCCCAAGCTAGGCGGGATCAATCAGCCCCAGCATTTT.

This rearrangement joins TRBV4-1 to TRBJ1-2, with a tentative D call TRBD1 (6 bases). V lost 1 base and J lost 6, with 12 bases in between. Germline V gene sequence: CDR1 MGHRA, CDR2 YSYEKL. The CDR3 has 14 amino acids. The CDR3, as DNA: TGCGCCAGCAGCCAAGTACAGGGTGTGGATGGCTACACCTTC. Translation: CASSQVQGVDGYTF.

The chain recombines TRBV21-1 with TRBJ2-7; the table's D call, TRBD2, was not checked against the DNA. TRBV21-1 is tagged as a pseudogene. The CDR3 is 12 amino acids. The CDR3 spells CASSIRRGEQYF. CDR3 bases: TGTGCCAGCAGCATACGCCGGGGCGAGCAGTACTTC.

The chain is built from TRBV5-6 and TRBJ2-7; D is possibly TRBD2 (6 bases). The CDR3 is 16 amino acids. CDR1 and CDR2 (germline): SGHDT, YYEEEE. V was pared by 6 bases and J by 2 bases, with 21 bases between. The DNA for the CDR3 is TGTGCCAGCACCTCACTAGCTCGAAGGGGCCCCTACGAGCAGTACTTC. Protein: CASTSLARRGPYEQYF.